Following are 23 T cell receptor beta chains from one sample sequenced in a study of T-cell memory formation after mild COVID-19. TCRdb itself ran the 5' RACE reads through MiXCR, one entry per CDR3 protein. The sample includes 550,000 to 700,000 distinct CDR3 sequences, 15% to 20% seen only once; the top ten take around 8.1%. Sequencing was done on a sample of PBMCs or a T cell subset sorted from them (not recorded which). The receptor source for this set is an adult woman who had mild COVID-19 (a few samples of this study predate the infection). Cell type and time point are not known.

The chain couples TRBV9 to TRBJ1-2; 8 positions match TRBD1. The CDR3 extends over 17 amino acids. The germline V gene encodes CDR1 SGDLS and CDR2 YYNGEE. Trimming removed 1 base from V and 4 bases from J; junction bases left unmatched: 12. This chain's CDR3 is CASSVNPAGQGGYGYTF. CDR3 nucleotide sequence: TGTGCCAGCAGCGTAAACCCAGCCGGACAGGGCGGCTATGGCTACACCTTC.

The chain employs TRBV6-2 or TRBV6-3 and TRBJ1-2, with D unclear. This CDR3 is built from 14 residues. Trimming took off 3 bases at V and 0 bases at J, with 8 bases between the two ends. Per germline, CDR1 MNHEY and CDR2 SVGEGT. The CDR3: CASSYTAPNYGYTF. In DNA, the CDR3 is TGTGCCAGCAGTTATACGGCGCCTAACTATGGCTACACCTTC.

This clonotype was counted between two and nine times. The chain joins TRBV27 to TRBJ2-1, with 7 bases fitting TRBD2. V lost 0 bases and J lost 6; bases outside the gene matches: 17. This CDR3 has 19 residues. The germline V gene has CDR1 MNHEY and CDR2 SMNVEV (reference sequence). As DNA, the CDR3 is TGTGCCAGCAGTTTATCCTCTCCCTTTAGCGGGCGCGTTCCCAATGAGCAGTTCTTC. Translation: CASSLSSPFSGRVPNEQFF.

The chain is built from TRBV2 and TRBJ1-5; no clear D gene. The CDR3 runs to 15 residues. Trimming pared 7 bases from V and 6 bases from J, leaving 19 bases between. CDR1 and CDR2 (germline): SNHLY, FYNNEI. The CDR3 DNA reads as TGTGCCAGCACCCTCCAACCGGCCGGAGGTCAGCCCCAGCATTTT. Its translation is CASTLQPAGGQPQHF.

The chain is built from TRBV6-6 and TRBJ1-2; the D gene is possibly TRBD1 (6 bases). Germline V gene sequence: CDR1 MNHNY, CDR2 SVGAGI (reference sequence). V lost 6 bases and J 5 bases, leaving 19 bases between the germline ends. CDR3 size: 15 residues. CDR3 residues: CASSYRAHATYGYTF. CDR3 DNA: TGTGCCAGCAGCTACAGGGCCCACGCGACTTATGGCTACACCTTC.

There are many counts of this clonotype. This chain joins TRBV12-3 or TRBV12-4 and TRBJ2-3, with D possibly matching TRBD2 (5 bases). This CDR3 is built from 17 residues. V lost 3 bases, J lost 0 bases, and 16 bases lay in between. CDR3 region: CASSFGRKGDSTDTQYF. In nucleotides, the CDR3 is TGTGCCAGCAGTTTCGGGCGGAAGGGAGACAGCACAGATACGCAGTATTTT.

This clonotype was counted between two and nine times. The chain is built from TRBV7-6 and TRBJ1-1, with D maybe TRBD1 (6 bases). This CDR3 region has 15 residues. Looked up from germline, CDR1 is SGHVS and CDR2 is FNYEAQ. The V end lost 4 bases, the J end lost 2 bases, and 14 bases lay between the germline ends. CDR3 nucleotide sequence: TGTGCCAGCAGCTCAGACCCACAGGGAAACACTGAAGCTTTCTTT. It yields the protein CASSSDPQGNTEAFF.

This chain uses TRBV7-9 with TRBJ2-2; possibly TRBD1 for D (5 bases). Trimming removed 5 bases from V and 5 bases from J, with 9 bases in between. This CDR3 comprises 13 residues. CDR1 SEHNR and CDR2 FQNEAQ come from the germline V gene (reference sequence). The CDR3 region has the DNA TGTGCCAGCAGCAAGGCAGGGACCGGGGAGCTGTTTTTT. Translated, it gives CASSKAGTGELFF.

The chain is built from TRBV19 and TRBJ2-3; TRBD2 agrees at 8 bases. V shed 11 bases, J shed 1 base, and the junction held 5 bases outside the gene matches. The CDR3 sequence is 13 residues long. Germline loops: CDR1 LNHDA, CDR2 SQIVND (reference sequence). In DNA form, the CDR3 reads TGTGCCGTGGACGGGGGGGGCACAGATACGCAGTATTTT. Translated, it gives CAVDGGGTDTQYF.

In DNA form, the CDR3 reads TGTGCCAGCAGCTCCGGGGGCGGGGACTACCAAGAGACCCAGTACTTC. Residues: CASSSGGGDYQETQYF. The chain links TRBV7-9 to TRBJ2-5; D could derive from TRBD1 or TRBD2 (6 bases each). CDR1 SEHNR and CDR2 FQNEAQ come from the germline V gene (reference sequence). V lost 4 bases, J lost 0 bases, and 15 bases lay in between. The CDR3 runs 16 residues.

The V and J genes are TRBV9 and TRBJ1-2; D is undetermined. V gave up 7 bases and J gave up 4 bases, with 11 bases separating them. The CDR3 totals 12 residues. Germline values: CDR1 SGDLS, CDR2 YYNGEE. The DNA for the CDR3 is TGTGCCAGCGTGGGTAACCTCTATGGCTACACCTTC. Protein sequence: CASVGNLYGYTF. The whole variable domain, filled in from reference TRBV9 and TRBJ1-2, reads DSGVTQTPKHLITATGQRVTLRCSPRSGDLSVYWYQQSLDQGLQFLIQYYNGEERAKGNILERFSAQQFPDLHSELNLSSLELGDSALYFCASVGNLYGYTFGSGTRLTVV.

The rearrangement links TRBV7-2 to TRBJ2-7; unclear D gene. V lost 2 bases and J 7 bases, leaving 15 bases between the germline ends. CDR1 is SGHTA, CDR2 FQGNSA, per germline. This CDR3 spans 14 amino acids. The DNA for the CDR3 is TGTGCCAGCAGCTTAAAAAGGACCGAAGGAGAGCAGTACTTC. This gives the protein CASSLKRTEGEQYF.

This clonotype was picked up a small number of times. This sequence joins TRBV10-3 and TRBJ1-1; D not resolved. Germline V lookup: CDR1 ENHRY, CDR2 SYGVKD. Between the trimmed V and J ends, which lost 0 bases and 3 bases, there was a span of 14 bases. This CDR3 has 16 amino acids. Here the CDR3 DNA reads TGTGCCATCAGTGAGTCGGACCCCCGGGCGGACACTGAAGCTTTCTTT. Protein: CAISESDPRADTEAFF.

The chain is built from TRBV3-1 and TRBJ1-2; TRBD1 agrees at 8 bases. V lost 3 bases to trimming and J lost 4 bases; unmatched junction nucleotides: 10. The length of the CDR3 is 16 residues. Per the germline V gene, CDR1 is LGHDT and CDR2 is YNNKEL (reference sequence). As DNA, the CDR3 is TGTGCCAGCAGCCACGGACAGGGCTTTATACTCTATGGCTACACCTTC. This translates into CASSHGQGFILYGYTF.

The chain has TRBV9 and TRBJ2-5; 12 positions match TRBD2. The CDR3 covers 16 residues. CDR1 is SGDLS and CDR2 is YYNGEE in the germline V gene. V gave up 0 bases and J gave up 4 bases; unmatched junction bases: 4. The CDR3 spells CASSVALAGGIETQYF. CDR3 DNA: TGTGCCAGCAGCGTAGCACTAGCGGGAGGTATAGAGACCCAGTACTTC.

CDR3 residues: CASSSGTASNQPQHF. CDR3 in DNA: TGTGCCAGCAGTTCTGGGACAGCAAGCAATCAGCCCCAGCATTTT. The genes are TRBV6-6 and TRBJ1-5; TRBD1 matches at 7 bases. Germline loops: CDR1 MNHNY, CDR2 SVGAGI (reference sequence). This CDR3 is built from 15 residues. With 4 bases clipped from V and 1 base from J, the junction kept 4 bases outside the gene matches.

This clonotype appeared many times. The chain has TRBV4-2 and TRBJ1-2; the D is unclear. Germline lookup yields CDR1 LGHNA and CDR2 YNFKEQ. Between the trimmed V and J ends, which lost 2 bases and 2 bases, there was a span of 9 bases. The length of the CDR3 is 14 residues. The CDR3 sequence: CASSQPGSNYGYTF. The CDR3 nucleotides are TGTGCCAGCAGCCAACCGGGATCCAACTATGGCTACACCTTC.

This clonotype was detected many times. The chain has TRBV4-1 and TRBJ1-2, with 9 bases lining up with TRBD1. Germline values: CDR1 MGHRA, CDR2 YSYEKL. With 3 bases clipped from V and 8 bases from J, the junction kept 13 bases outside the gene matches. The CDR3 contains 16 residues. CDR3 amino acids: CASSHGPGQGIGGYTF. The CDR3 bases are TGCGCCAGCAGCCACGGCCCGGGACAGGGAATAGGCGGCTACACCTTC.

The CDR3 DNA is TGTGCCAGCACCCCAGGAGGTCTCGAGCAGTACTTC. It codes for CASTPGGLEQYF. V usage is TRBV12-3 or TRBV12-4 and J usage is TRBJ2-7, with a weak D call TRBD2 (5 bases). This CDR3 contains 12 residues. The V and J ends lost 7 bases and 6 bases respectively, with 13 bases between them.

This clonotype was observed a few times. This chain joins TRBV20-1 and TRBJ1-2; 8 nucleotides match TRBD1. Trimming at V came to 6 bases and at J to 8 bases, leaving 8 bases not matched to a gene. The CDR3 is 12 residues long. Per the germline V gene, CDR1 is DFQATT and CDR2 is SNEGSKA (reference sequence). The CDR3 here is CSAPSRGHGYTF. The CDR3 DNA reads as TGCAGTGCCCCGTCCAGGGGGCACGGCTACACCTTC.

The gene calls are TRBV6-2 or TRBV6-3 and TRBJ2-3, with TRBD1 matching 7 bases. The germline gives CDR1 MNHEY, CDR2 SVGEGT. Trimming removed 6 bases from V and 13 bases from J; junction bases left unmatched: 13. The CDR3 sequence is 13 residues long. CDR3: CASRDPGQKKKYF. The CDR3 coding sequence is TGTGCCAGCAGGGACCCGGGACAGAAAAAAAAGTATTTT.

The V call is TRBV3-1, the J call TRBJ1-1; no reliable D call. The CDR3 length is 14 residues. CDR1 is LGHDT and CDR2 is YNNKEL in the germline V gene (reference sequence). The V gene lost 1 base and the J gene lost 0 bases, with 6 bases spanning the gap. The CDR3 loop is CASSQGYLNTEAFF. The CDR3 DNA follows: TGTGCCAGCAGCCAAGGATACTTGAACACTGAAGCTTTCTTT. The full variable domain, in which reference TRBV3-1 and TRBJ1-1 provide the parts outside the CDR3, is DTAVSQTPKYLVTQMGNDKSIKCEQNLGHDTMYWYKQDSKKFLKIMFSYNNKELIINETVPNRFSPKSPDKAHLNLHINSLELGDSAVYFCASSQGYLNTEAFFGQGTRLTVV.

V gene TRBV20-1 combines with J gene TRBJ1-2; D is uncertain. Trimming took 7 bases from V and 3 from J, leaving 6 bases between them. The CDR3 runs 10 residues. Germline V lookup: CDR1 DFQATT, CDR2 SNEGSKA (reference sequence). CDR3 loop: CSVAYYGYTF. The CDR3 DNA follows: TGCAGTGTGGCTTACTATGGCTACACCTTC.